This T cell receptor beta chain was profiled in a study of blood T cell repertoires in COVID-19. The data were produced by immunoSEQ multiplex PCR, yet TCRdb's version contains in-frame clones alone and is incomplete. Seen here are about 100,000 clones, around 85% observed once, and the top ten hold 9.5% to 15%. The germline CDR1 and CDR2 sequences are MGHDK and SYGVNS. With 4 bases removed from V and 1 base from J, the gap between germline ends came to 11 bases. The CDR3 extends over 14 amino acids. Material: peripheral blood. The chain has TRBV25-1 and TRBJ2-7, with D perhaps matching TRBD2 (5 bases). This TCR came from a human donor in a cohort sampled during active COVID-19. The CDR3 bases are TGTGCCAGCAGTGGGGCGGGCTCGTCCTACGAGCAGTACTTC. The encoded protein is CASSGAGSSYEQYF.